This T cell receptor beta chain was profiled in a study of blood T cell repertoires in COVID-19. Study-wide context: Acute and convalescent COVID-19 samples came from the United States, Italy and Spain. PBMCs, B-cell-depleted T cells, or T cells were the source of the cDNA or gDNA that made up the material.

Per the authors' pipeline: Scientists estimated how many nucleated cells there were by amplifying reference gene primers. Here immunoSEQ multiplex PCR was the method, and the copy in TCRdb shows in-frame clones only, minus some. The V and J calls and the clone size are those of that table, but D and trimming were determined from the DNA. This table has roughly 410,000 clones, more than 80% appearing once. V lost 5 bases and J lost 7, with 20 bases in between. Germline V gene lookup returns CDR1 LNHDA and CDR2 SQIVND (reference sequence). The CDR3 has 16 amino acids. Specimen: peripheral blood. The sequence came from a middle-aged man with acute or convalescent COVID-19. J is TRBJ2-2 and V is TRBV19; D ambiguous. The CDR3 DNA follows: TGTGCCAGTAGTCCGACGGTTGTGGGCCCCGGCGGGGAGCTGTTTTTT. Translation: CASSPTVVGPGGELFF.